Listed below are T cell receptor beta chains from one sample, sequenced in a study of T cell responses to AZD1222 COVID-19 vaccine. The assay was immunoSEQ multiplex PCR, and TCRdb's table has in-frame clones only and misses some. This table has tens of thousands of clones, roughly nine tenths appearing once. The specimen was peripheral blood, collected on day 0 of AZD1222 vaccination. The receptors shown here come from an adult in good health. Each CDR3 is given with its conserved first and last residue. The D gene is left open where the match is weak. Rows give clone size only sometimes, using once, few, many, or a class for an expanded clone.

clone size	V gene	D gene	J gene	CDR3 protein	CDR3 DNA
-	TRBV27	-	TRBJ1-5	CASSLFRDGQPQHF	TGTGCCAGCAGTTTATTTCGGGATGGTCAGCCCCAGCATTTT
-	TRBV6-2/TRBV6-3	-	TRBJ2-1	CASSTFRVVTHNEQFF	TGTGCCAGCAGTACCTTTCGGGTAGTTACTCACAATGAGCAGTTCTTC
-	TRBV3-1/TRBV3-2	-	TRBJ2-1	CASSHHYYNQQFF	TGTGCCAGCAGCCATCATTACTACAACCAGCAGTTCTTC
-	TRBV19	-	TRBJ1-2	CASSIGGDYGYTF	TGTGCCAGTAGTATAGGGGGAGACTATGGCTACACCTTC
once	TRBV2	TRBD1	TRBJ2-7	CASRKRDSMGVSSYEQYF	TGTGCCAGCAGGAAACGGGACAGTATGGGGGTAAGCTCCTACGAGCAGTACTTC
-	TRBV6-5	-	TRBJ1-1	CASSYSRSGGRVLAFF	TGTGCCAGCAGTTACTCGAGATCGGGCGGGAGGGTCCTAGCTTTCTTT
once	TRBV27	-	TRBJ2-1	CASNSQGIVGNEQFF	TGTGCCAGCAATTCCCAGGGCATAGTGGGCAATGAGCAGTTCTTC
few	TRBV5-8	-	TRBJ2-7	CASSLSRGSLAQYF	TGTGCCAGCAGCTTGTCCCGGGGATCCCTAGCGCAGTACTTC
-	TRBV5-4	-	TRBJ1-2	CASKSVAVNYGYTF	TGTGCCAGTAAGAGTGTCGCAGTTAACTATGGCTACACCTTC
-	TRBV7-9	-	TRBJ2-2	CASRDPGERNTGELFF	TGTGCCAGCAGGGACCCGGGAGAGAGGAACACCGGGGAGCTGTTTTTT
-	TRBV7-2	-	TRBJ2-7	CASSFFDEQYF	TGTGCCAGCAGCTTCTTTGACGAGCAGTACTTC
-	TRBV29-1	TRBD1	TRBJ2-1	CSATPGTGIFEQFF	TGCAGCGCTACTCCCGGGACAGGGATTTTTGAGCAGTTCTTC
once	TRBV25-1	-	TRBJ2-7	CASSEYNSYEQYF	TGTGCCAGCAGTGAATACAACTCCTACGAGCAGTACTTC
-	TRBV6-5	-	TRBJ1-6	CASTGSNNSPLHF	TGTGCCAGCACGGGCAGTAATAATTCACCCCTCCACTTT
-	TRBV7-9	TRBD1	TRBJ2-7	CASSLRQGSDEQYF	TGTGCCAGCAGCCTCCGACAGGGATCGGACGAGCAGTACTTC
-	TRBV6-1	TRBD1	TRBJ1-5	CASSAATGPQPQHF	TGTGCCAGCAGTGCAGCGACAGGGCCTCAGCCCCAGCATTTT
-	TRBV5-4	-	TRBJ1-2	CASSLDRGLNYGYTF	TGTGCCAGCAGCTTGGATCGGGGGCTGAACTATGGCTACACCTTC
-	TRBV19	-	TRBJ2-2	CASSNTGNTGELFF	TGTGCCAGTAGTAACACAGGGAACACCGGGGAGCTGTTTTTT
few	TRBV7-9	-	TRBJ1-5	CASSRGGQPQHF	TGTGCCAGCAGCAGGGGAGGTCAGCCCCAGCATTTT
-	TRBV24-1	TRBD1	TRBJ1-4	CATSEGTGRDEKLFF	TGTGCCACCAGTGAGGGGACAGGTCGCGATGAAAAACTGTTTTTT
-	TRBV3-1/TRBV3-2	-	TRBJ1-4	CASSLRTAQKLFF	TGTGCCAGCAGCCTTAGGACAGCCCAAAAACTGTTTTTT
few	TRBV3-1/TRBV3-2	TRBD1	TRBJ2-3	CASSHRGADTQYF	TGTGCCAGCAGTCACAGGGGCGCAGATACGCAGTATTTT
-	TRBV10-3	-	TRBJ2-1	CAISEGIPQYNEQFF	TGTGCCATCAGTGAGGGGATCCCGCAATACAATGAGCAGTTCTTC
-	TRBV6-5	-	TRBJ2-5	CASSYGETQYF	TGTGCCAGCAGTTATGGGGAGACCCAGTACTTC
-	TRBV7-9	-	TRBJ1-1	CASSLLANTEAFF	TGTGCCAGCAGCTTATTGGCGAACACTGAAGCTTTCTTT
-	TRBV10-3	TRBD1	TRBJ2-7	CAITPQGSSEQYF	TGTGCCATAACACCACAGGGGTCGAGCGAGCAGTACTTC
-	TRBV5-6	-	TRBJ2-7	CASSLLADYNEQYF	TGTGCCAGCAGCTTACTGGCCGACTACAACGAGCAGTACTTC